This TCR beta chain was captured in a study of a mutant IDH1 vaccine in newly diagnosed glioma. Study background: Previous treatment comprised radiotherapy, temozolomide, or both, mostly both. Weeks 35 and 47 hosted visits V12 and V13, respectively.

Here immunoSEQ multiplex PCR was the method, and the copy in TCRdb shows in-frame clones only, minus some. The sample lists more than 45,000 clones, more than 75% occurring once. There are 14 residues in the CDR3. Germline CDR1 and CDR2: SGHRS and YFSETQ. The germline V and J ends were trimmed by 3 bases and 1 base, with 10 bases remaining between them. Of note for this clone: Its antigen is undetermined.

The sample's time point: week 35, safety follow-up. A single vaccine dose contained 300 ug of mutant IDH1 20-mer peptide, and topical imiquimod was used with it. Patients underwent eight vaccinations, which took place in weeks 1, 3, 5, 7, 11, 15, 19 and 23. Source: PBMCs, taken from a glioma patient whose treatment included an IDH1 peptide vaccine. The V gene is TRBV5-1, the J gene TRBJ1-1; the D gene is possibly TRBD1 (6 bases). The receptor comes from a woman in her forties with glioma. The CDR3: CASSSGQTNTEAFF. Written as DNA, the CDR3 is TGCGCCAGCAGCTCCGGACAGACGAACACTGAAGCTTTCTTT. The full variable domain, in which reference TRBV5-1 and TRBJ1-1 provide the parts outside the CDR3, is KAGVTQTPRYLIKTRGQQVTLSCSPISGHRSVSWYQQTPGQGLQFLFEYFSETQRNKGNFPGRFSGRQFSNSRSEMNVSTLELGDSALYLCASSSGQTNTEAFFGQGTRLTVV.